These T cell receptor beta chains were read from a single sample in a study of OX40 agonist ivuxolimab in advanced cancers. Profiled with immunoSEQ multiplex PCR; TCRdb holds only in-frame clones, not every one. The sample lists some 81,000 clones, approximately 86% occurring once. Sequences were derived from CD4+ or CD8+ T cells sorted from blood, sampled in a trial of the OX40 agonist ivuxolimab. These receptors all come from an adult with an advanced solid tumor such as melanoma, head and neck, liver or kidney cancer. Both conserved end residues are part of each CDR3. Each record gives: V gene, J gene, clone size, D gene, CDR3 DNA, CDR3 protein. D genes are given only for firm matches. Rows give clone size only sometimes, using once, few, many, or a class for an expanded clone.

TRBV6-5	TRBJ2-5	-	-	TGTGCCAGCAGAACCACTTATACAGGGAAAGAGACCCAGTACTTC	CASRTTYTGKETQYF
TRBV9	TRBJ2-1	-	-	TGTGCCAGCAGTACCGGCCTTGCGGAGCAGTTCTTC	CASSTGLAEQFF
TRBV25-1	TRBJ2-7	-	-	TGTGCCAGCAGTATATTCGGGGGCGGTAGATCCCGCGAGCAGTACTTC	CASSIFGGGRSREQYF
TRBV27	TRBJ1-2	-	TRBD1	TGTGCCAGCAGTTTAGACAGGGATTATGGCTACACCTTC	CASSLDRDYGYTF
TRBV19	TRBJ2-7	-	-	TGTGCCAGTAGTTCTATGGGACCGGGTTTTTTTGAGCAGTACTTC	CASSSMGPGFFEQYF
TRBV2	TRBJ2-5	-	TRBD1	TGTGCCAGCAGGGATCAAGACAGGGGGCTCGAGACCCAGTACTTC	CASRDQDRGLETQYF
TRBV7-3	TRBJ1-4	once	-	TGTGCCAGCAGCTTAACAGGGGGAACGGATGAAAAACTGTTTTTT	CASSLTGGTDEKLFF
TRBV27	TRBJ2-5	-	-	TGTGCCAGCAGTCCGGGGAGGGGGGCTGAGGGCCAAGAGACCCAGTACTTC	CASSPGRGAEGQETQYF
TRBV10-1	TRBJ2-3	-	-	TGCGCCAGCAGTGAGTCTGGAGGGGGGGTCCCAGATACGCAGTATTTT	CASSESGGGVPDTQYF
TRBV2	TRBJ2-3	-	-	TGTGCCAGCTTAACCACAGATACGCAGTATTTT	CASLTTDTQYF
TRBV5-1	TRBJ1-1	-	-	TGCGCCAGCGCCTCGGGCAGGGATACTGAAGCTTTCTTT	CASASGRDTEAFF
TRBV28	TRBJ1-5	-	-	TGTGCCAGCAGCTCCAGGGCTTACCAGCCCCAGCATTTT	CASSSRAYQPQHF
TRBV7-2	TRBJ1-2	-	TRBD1	TGTGCCAGCAGCCCAGCCGGGACAGCCTATGGCTACACCTTC	CASSPAGTAYGYTF
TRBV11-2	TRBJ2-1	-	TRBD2	TGTGCCAGCAGCGCCCTTGGCGGGGGTTGGAATGAGCAGTTCTTC	CASSALGGGWNEQFF
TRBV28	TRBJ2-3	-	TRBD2	TGTGCCAGCAGTTCTAGCGGGGGGGCCCGCACAGATACGCAGTATTTT	CASSSSGGARTDTQYF
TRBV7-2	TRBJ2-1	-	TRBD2	TGTGCCAGCAGCTCGACTAGCGGGGGTCATAATGAGCAGTTCTTC	CASSSTSGGHNEQFF
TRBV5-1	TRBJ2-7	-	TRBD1	TGCGCCAGCAATCCGGGGACAGGGTCCTACGAGCAGTACTTC	CASNPGTGSYEQYF
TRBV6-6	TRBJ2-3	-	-	TGTGCCAGCAGTTATGGTAGGGCCGGGTCAGATACGCAGTATTTT	CASSYGRAGSDTQYF
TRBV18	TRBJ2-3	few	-	TGTGCCAGCTCACTTGGGCGGGCGGGTAGCACAGATACGCAGTATTTT	CASSLGRAGSTDTQYF
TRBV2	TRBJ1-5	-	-	TGTGCCAGCAGAGCAGCTAGCAATCAGCCCCAGCATTTT	CASRAASNQPQHF